Below are 10 T cell receptor beta chains sequenced from a single sample in a study of blood T cell repertoires in COVID-19. The method was immunoSEQ multiplex PCR; TCRdb's version includes in-frame clones alone and lacks a portion of them. Found here are roughly 200,000 clones, more than 85% of them singletons; the top ten hold less than 3%. Sequencing was carried out using peripheral blood. These receptors were collected from a man between 40 and 49 years old with active or convalescent COVID-19.

CDR3 sequence: CASSPLAVGTQYF. The CDR3 DNA follows: TGTGCCAGCAGTCCACTAGCGGTCGGGACCCAGTACTTC. The V gene is TRBV7-2, the J gene TRBJ2-5; 8 bases fit TRBD2. V lost 6 bases, J lost 7 bases, and 7 bases stayed unmatched. Germline lookup yields CDR1 SGHTA and CDR2 FQGNSA. This CDR3 is built from 13 residues.

The chain uses TRBV4-1 and TRBJ2-7; 8 bases agree with TRBD2. Germline CDR1 reads MGHRA; CDR2 reads YSYEKL. There are 14 residues in the CDR3. V shed 4 bases and J 4 bases; nucleotides not matched to a gene: 6. This CDR3 is CASSPGVAGYEQYF. The CDR3 bases are TGCGCCAGCAGCCCCGGGGTAGCGGGGTACGAGCAGTACTTC.

The chain links TRBV6-2 or TRBV6-3 to TRBJ1-6; D not certain. Germline V gene data show CDR1 as MNHEY and CDR2 as SVGEGT. The CDR3 spans 12 residues. Trimming removed 5 bases at V and 9 bases at J, with 8 bases between. The CDR3 loop reads CASSRVVSPLHF. Here the CDR3 DNA reads TGTGCCAGCAGTCGGGTGGTTTCACCCCTCCACTTT.

The chain uses TRBV11-3 and TRBJ2-1, with D unclear. In germline, CDR1 is SGHNT, CDR2 YENEEA. V lost 5 bases to trimming and J lost 9 bases, with 11 bases between them. The CDR3 runs 12 residues. This CDR3 reads CASSTMNSEQFF. CDR3 DNA sequence: TGTGCCAGCAGCACTATGAATAGTGAGCAGTTCTTC. Variable domain in full (rest from reference TRBV11-3 and TRBJ2-1): EAGVVQSPRYKIIEKKQPVAFWCNPISGHNTLYWYLQNLGQGPELLIRYENEEAVDDSQLPKDRFSAERLKGVDSTLKIQPAELGDSAVYLCASSTMNSEQFFGPGTRLTVL.

The DNA of the CDR3 is TGTGCCAGCAGCACGGGACAGGCGAACCAAGAGACCCAGTACTTC. This sequence encodes CASSTGQANQETQYF. J is TRBJ2-5 and V is TRBV7-8, with 8 bases that match TRBD1. The CDR3 is made up of 15 amino acids. The V gene end was trimmed by 5 bases and the J gene end by 0 bases; junction bases not matched to a gene: 5. The germline V gene encodes CDR1 SGHVS and CDR2 FQNEAQ.

The CDR3 reads CASSLSASGNTIYF. For the CDR3, the DNA is TGTGCCAGCAGCTTGAGCGCATCTGGAAACACCATATATTTT. The chain has TRBV5-5 and TRBJ1-3; D not resolved. V gave up 1 base and J gave up 1 base, with 6 bases separating them. The length of the CDR3 is 14 residues. Germline V gene lookup returns CDR1 SGHKS and CDR2 YYEKEE (reference sequence).

The chain is built from TRBV3-1 (or the pseudogene TRBV3-2) and TRBJ2-7, with 10 bases matching TRBD1. The germline V gene encodes CDR1 LGHDT and CDR2 YNNKEL (reference sequence). This CDR3 contains 14 residues. The trim removed 5 bases at V and 2 bases at J, leaving 3 bases unmatched. This CDR3 is CASSETGGPYEQYF. The CDR3 nucleotides are TGTGCCAGCAGCGAGACAGGGGGCCCCTACGAGCAGTACTTC.

The chain couples TRBV4-1 to TRBJ1-1, with D unresolved. This CDR3 comprises 15 residues. V was shortened by 4 bases and J by 1 base, with 13 bases between the two germline ends. Per the germline V gene, CDR1 is MGHRA and CDR2 is YSYEKL. The CDR3 spells CASSRITGTNTEAFF. The CDR3 DNA sequence: TGCGCCAGCAGCCGTATCACGGGTACGAACACTGAAGCTTTCTTT.

The rearrangement joins TRBV24-1 to TRBJ1-1; 11 bases line up with TRBD1. The CDR3 totals 16 residues. The germline gives CDR1 KGHDR, CDR2 SFDVKD. J was trimmed by 1 base and V by 5 bases; bases with no gene match: 5. CDR3 sequence reads: CATSGGQGVGNTEAFF. DNA of the CDR3: TGTGCCACCAGTGGGGGACAGGGGGTTGGGAACACTGAAGCTTTCTTT.

J is TRBJ2-2 and V is TRBV20-1; D possibly corresponds to TRBD2 (6 bases). CDR1 DFQATT and CDR2 SNEGSKA come from the germline V gene (reference sequence). This CDR3 has 15 residues. V gave up 3 bases and J gave up 3 bases, with 14 bases separating them. This chain's CDR3 is CSASVASGDTGELFF. The CDR3 DNA is TGCAGTGCTAGTGTAGCGTCGGGGGACACCGGGGAGCTGTTTTTT.